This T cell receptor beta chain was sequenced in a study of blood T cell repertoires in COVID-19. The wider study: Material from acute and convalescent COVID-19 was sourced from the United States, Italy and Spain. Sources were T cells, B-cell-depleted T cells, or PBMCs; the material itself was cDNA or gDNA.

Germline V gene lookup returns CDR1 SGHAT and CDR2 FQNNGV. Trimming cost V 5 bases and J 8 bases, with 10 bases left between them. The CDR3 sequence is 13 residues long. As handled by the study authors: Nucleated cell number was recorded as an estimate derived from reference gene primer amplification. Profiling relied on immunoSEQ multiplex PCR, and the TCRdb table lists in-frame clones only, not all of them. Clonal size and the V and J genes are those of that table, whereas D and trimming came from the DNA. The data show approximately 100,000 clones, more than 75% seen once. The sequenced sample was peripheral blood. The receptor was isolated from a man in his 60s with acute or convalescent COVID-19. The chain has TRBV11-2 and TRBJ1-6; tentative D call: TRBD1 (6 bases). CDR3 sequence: CASSDGTYSPLHF. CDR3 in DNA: TGTGCCAGCAGCGACGGGACATATTCACCCCTCCACTTT.